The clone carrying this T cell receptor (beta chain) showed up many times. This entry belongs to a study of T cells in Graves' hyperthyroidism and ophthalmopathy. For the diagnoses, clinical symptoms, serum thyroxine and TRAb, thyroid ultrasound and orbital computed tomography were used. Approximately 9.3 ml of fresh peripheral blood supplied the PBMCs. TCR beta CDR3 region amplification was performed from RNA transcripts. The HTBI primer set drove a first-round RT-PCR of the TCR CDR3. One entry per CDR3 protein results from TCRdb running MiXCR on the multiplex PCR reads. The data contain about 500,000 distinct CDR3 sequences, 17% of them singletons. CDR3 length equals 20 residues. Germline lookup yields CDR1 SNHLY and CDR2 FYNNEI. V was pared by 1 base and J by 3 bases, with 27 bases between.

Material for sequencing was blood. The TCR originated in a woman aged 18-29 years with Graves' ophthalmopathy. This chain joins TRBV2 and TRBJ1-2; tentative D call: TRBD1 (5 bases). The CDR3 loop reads CASSEGFFGAGRKGDYGYTF. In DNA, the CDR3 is TGTGCCAGCAGTGAAGGCTTCTTTGGGGCAGGGAGAAAAGGGGACTATGGCTACACCTTC.